Listed below are T cell receptor beta chains from one sample, sequenced in a study of control samples from healthy donors and cancer patients. TCRdb keeps only in-frame clones here, not all; method: immunoSEQ multiplex PCR. Among about 160,000 clones, over 85% were seen once, and the ten largest hold around 11%. What was sequenced was blood. These receptors all come from a man aged 30 to 45 in good health. Both conserved end residues are part of each CDR3. The D gene is left open where the match is weak. Clone size is shown for a subset of rows, as once, few, many or a class of expanded clone.

d_gene	v_gene	abundance	j_gene	CDR3nt	CDR3aa
-	TRBV4-1	-	TRBJ2-3	TGCGCCAGCAGCCCCCCCGCGGGAGATACGCAGTATTTT	CASSPPAGDTQYF
-	TRBV5-1	-	TRBJ1-6	TGCGCCAGCAGCTTCCGGGACAAGAATTCACCCCTCCACTTT	CASSFRDKNSPLHF
-	TRBV16	-	TRBJ1-2	TGTGCCAGCAGCCAATCTACGGCAGGGGAAGCTGGCTACACCTTC	CASSQSTAGEAGYTF
-	TRBV4-3	-	TRBJ2-3	TGCGCCAGCAGCCAAGACGACCGCAGCACAGATACGCAGTATTTT	CASSQDDRSTDTQYF
TRBD1	TRBV18	-	TRBJ2-1	TGTGCCAGCTCACCCCAGAACAGGGGCAATGAGCAGTTCTTC	CASSPQNRGNEQFF
-	TRBV5-1	-	TRBJ2-6	TGCGCCAGCAGCTACCCCCGAGATGGGGCCAACGTCCTGACTTTC	CASSYPRDGANVLTF
-	TRBV7-9	few	TRBJ2-7	TGTGCCAGCAGCACCTGGACCTACGAGCAGTACTTC	CASSTWTYEQYF
-	TRBV28	once	TRBJ1-1	TGTGCCAGCACGTCGAGGGGGGTAGGCGCTTTCTTT	CASTSRGVGAFF
-	TRBV29-1	-	TRBJ1-4	TGCAGCGTTAAGTCAGCAACTAATGAAAAACTGTTTTTT	CSVKSATNEKLFF
-	TRBV9	few	TRBJ1-2	TGTGCCAGCAGCGTAGGCCGGGATTTGAGTGATGGCTACACCTTC	CASSVGRDLSDGYTF
TRBD1	TRBV7-9	-	TRBJ2-5	TGTGCCAGCAGATTGACAGGGACGGAGACCCAGTACTTC	CASRLTGTETQYF
-	TRBV11-2	-	TRBJ2-1	TGTGCCAGCAGCGTAGCACCTGGGGACTCGAAGGCTTGGGAGCAGTTCTTC	CASSVAPGDSKAWEQFF